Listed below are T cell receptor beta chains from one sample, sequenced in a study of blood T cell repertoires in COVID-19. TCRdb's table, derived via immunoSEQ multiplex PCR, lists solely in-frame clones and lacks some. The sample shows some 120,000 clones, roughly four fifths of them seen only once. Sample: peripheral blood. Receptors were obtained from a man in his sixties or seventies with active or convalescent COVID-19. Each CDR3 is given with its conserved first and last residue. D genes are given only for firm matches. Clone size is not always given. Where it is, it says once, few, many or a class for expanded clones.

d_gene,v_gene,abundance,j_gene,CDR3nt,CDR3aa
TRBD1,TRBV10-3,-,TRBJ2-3,TGTGCCATCAGGACAGGGGAGAGCACAGATACGCAGTATTTT,CAIRTGESTDTQYF
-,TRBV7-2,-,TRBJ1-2,TGTGCCAGCAGCTCGAGAAATGAATATGGCTACACCTTC,CASSSRNEYGYTF
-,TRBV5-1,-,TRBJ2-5,TGCGCCAGCAGCCAGACTCTAGGGACCCAGTACTTC,CASSQTLGTQYF
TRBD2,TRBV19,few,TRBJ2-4,TGTGCCAGTAGTATAGGGAGGGGACTAGCGGGGTCCAGGGACATTCAGTACTTC,CASSIGRGLAGSRDIQYF
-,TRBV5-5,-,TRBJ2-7,TGTGCCAGCAGCTGGACTACCAACTCCTACGAGCAGTACTTC,CASSWTTNSYEQYF
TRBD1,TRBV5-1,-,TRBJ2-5,TGCGCCAGCAGCTTGGGGGGGACAGGCCAAGAGACCCAGTACTTC,CASSLGGTGQETQYF
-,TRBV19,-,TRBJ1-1,TGTGCCAGTAGTACCTCCGGGGGGTACACTGAAGCTTTCTTT,CASSTSGGYTEAFF
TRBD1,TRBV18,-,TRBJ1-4,TGTGCCAGCTCGCCCAGGACAGGGGGAGGTGAAAAACTGTTTTTT,CASSPRTGGGEKLFF
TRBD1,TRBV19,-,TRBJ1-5,TGTGCCAGTAGTACGACAGGGGGGCCAAATCAGCCCCAGCATTTT,CASSTTGGPNQPQHF
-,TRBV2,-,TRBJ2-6,TGTGCCAGCAGTAAGAGCTCTGGGGCCAACGTCCTGACTTTC,CASSKSSGANVLTF
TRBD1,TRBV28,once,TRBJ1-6,TGTGCCAGCAGCCTAACGGGACAGTTGAATTCACCCCTCCACTTT,CASSLTGQLNSPLHF
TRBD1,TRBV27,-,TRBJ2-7,TGTGCCAGCGGGAGACAGGGAGCCTACGAGCAGTACTTC,CASGRQGAYEQYF
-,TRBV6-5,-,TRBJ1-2,TGTGCCAGCAGCCGAGACAGCTATGGCTACACCTTC,CASSRDSYGYTF
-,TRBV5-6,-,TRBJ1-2,TGTGCCAGCAGCTTGTATGGGGGGGACTATGGCTACACCTTC,CASSLYGGDYGYTF
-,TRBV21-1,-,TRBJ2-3,TGTGCCAGCAGCAAAGGGTTCGCGGGGGTACCTAGCACAGATACGCAGTATTTT,CASSKGFAGVPSTDTQYF
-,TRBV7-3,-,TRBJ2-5,TGTGCCAGCAGCTTAGGGCCAGAAGAGACCCAGTACTTC,CASSLGPEETQYF
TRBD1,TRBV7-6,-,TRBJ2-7,TGTGCCAGCAGCCCCACGGGACAGGGCGCCTACGAGCAGTACTTC,CASSPTGQGAYEQYF
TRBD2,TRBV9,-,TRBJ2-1,TGTGCCAGCAGCCCTCGATCCGGGACTAGCGGGAGAAATGAGCAGTTCTTC,CASSPRSGTSGRNEQFF
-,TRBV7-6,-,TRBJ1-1,TGTGCCAGCAGCTTAGGGGTGGGGAGGGCCACTGAAGCTTTCTTT,CASSLGVGRATEAFF
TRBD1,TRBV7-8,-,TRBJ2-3,TGTGCCAGCAGCCGGGACAGAGGTGCAGATACGCAGTATTTT,CASSRDRGADTQYF
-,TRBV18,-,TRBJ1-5,TGTGCCAGCTCACGAGAACAGGATCAGCCCCAGCATTTT,CASSREQDQPQHF
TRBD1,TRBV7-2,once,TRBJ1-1,TGTGCCAGCATTAGTACAGGGGGCACTGAAGCTTTCTTT,CASISTGGTEAFF
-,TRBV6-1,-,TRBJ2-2,TGTGCCAGCAGTGAATGGGCCAGGGTCCTACCCGGGGAGCTGTTTTTT,CASSEWARVLPGELFF
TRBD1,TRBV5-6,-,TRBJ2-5,TGTGCCAGCAGCTCCTCGGGACAGGGGCTCCGAGAGACCCAGTACTTC,CASSSSGQGLRETQYF
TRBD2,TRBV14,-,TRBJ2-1,TGTGCCAGCAGCCCCTATAGCGGGAGGGGTTACAATGAGCAGTTCTTC,CASSPYSGRGYNEQFF
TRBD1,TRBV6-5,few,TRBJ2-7,TGTGCCAGCAGAGCCGGACAGGGGTCCTACGAGCAGTACTTC,CASRAGQGSYEQYF
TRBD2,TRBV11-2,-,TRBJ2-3,TGTGCCAGCAGTTTCGGGAGGTCTCCGACAGATACGCAGTATTTT,CASSFGRSPTDTQYF
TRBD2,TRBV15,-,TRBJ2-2,TGTGCCACCAGCAGAGTCGGGGCGGGAGAACCCGGGGAGCTGTTTTTT,CATSRVGAGEPGELFF
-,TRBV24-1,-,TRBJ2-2,TGTGCCACCAGTGAAACCGGGACACCGAACACCGGGGAGCTGTTTTTT,CATSETGTPNTGELFF
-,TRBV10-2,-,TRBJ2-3,TGCGCCAGCAGTACTAGCACAGATACGCAGTATTTT,CASSTSTDTQYF
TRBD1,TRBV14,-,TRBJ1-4,TGTGCCAGCAGCCGAAGACAGGGGATAAGTAATGAAAAACTGTTTTTT,CASSRRQGISNEKLFF
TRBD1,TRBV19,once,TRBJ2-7,TGTGCCAGTAGTCCGGACAGGGGTACCTACGAGCAGTACTTC,CASSPDRGTYEQYF
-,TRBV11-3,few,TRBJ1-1,TGTGCCAGCAGCTTGGGGGCCACTGAAGCTTTCTTT,CASSLGATEAFF
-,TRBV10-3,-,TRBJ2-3,TGTGCCATCAGTGACTCAGATACGCAGTATTTT,CAISDSDTQYF
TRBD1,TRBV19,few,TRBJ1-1,TGTGCCACCGATAACCAGGGACAGGGTGAAGCTTTCTTT,CATDNQGQGEAFF
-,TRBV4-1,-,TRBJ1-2,TGCGCCAGCAGCCAAGATCATGGACAGTCGTATGGCTACACCTTC,CASSQDHGQSYGYTF
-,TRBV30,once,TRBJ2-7,TGTGCCTGGAGTGGGCAGGGGTACCGGTCCTACGAGCAGTACTTC,CAWSGQGYRSYEQYF
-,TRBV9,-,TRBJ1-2,TGTGCCAGCAGCGTACCCCTATCTCGCCACTTGCCCTATGGCTACACCTTC,CASSVPLSRHLPYGYTF
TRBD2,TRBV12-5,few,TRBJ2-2,TGTGCTAGTGGTTTGGTACCCCGGGGGGGGAACACCGGGGAGCTGTTTTTT,CASGLVPRGGNTGELFF
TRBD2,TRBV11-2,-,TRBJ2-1,TGTGCCAGCAGCTCCGTGCGGGGGGGTGAGCAGTTCTTC,CASSSVRGGEQFF
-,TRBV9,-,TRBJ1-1,TGTGCCAGCAGCCAACAGGGAAACACTGAAGCTTTCTTT,CASSQQGNTEAFF
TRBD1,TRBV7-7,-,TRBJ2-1,TGTGCTAGCAGCTTGACAGGGAACAATGAGCAGTTCTTC,CASSLTGNNEQFF
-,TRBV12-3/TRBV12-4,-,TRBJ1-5,TGTGCCAGCAGGACACAGGGCGATCAGCCCCAGCATTTT,CASRTQGDQPQHF
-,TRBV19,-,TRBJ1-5,TGTGCCAGTAGCAGGGGTTCCCTCAATCAGCCCCAGCATTTT,CASSRGSLNQPQHF
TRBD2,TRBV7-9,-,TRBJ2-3,TGTGCCAGCAGCTCGGGACTAGCGACTAGCACAGATACGCAGTATTTT,CASSSGLATSTDTQYF
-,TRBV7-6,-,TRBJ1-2,TGTGCCAGCAGCCCACGCCGGGTTCAAGTACCTCTTAACTATGGCTACACCTTC,CASSPRRVQVPLNYGYTF
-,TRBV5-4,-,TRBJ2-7,TGTGCCAGCAGCTCGGGACAACTCTACGAGCAGTACTTC,CASSSGQLYEQYF